The T cell receptor (beta chain) under discussion was sequenced for a study of T cells in Graves' hyperthyroidism and ophthalmopathy. Study context: Once the initial diagnosis was made, peripheral blood was obtained before any treatment.

TCR beta CDR3 region amplification was performed from RNA transcripts. Initially, a first-round RT-PCR of the TCR CDR3 employed the HTBI primer set. TCRdb ran MiXCR on the multiplex PCR reads and lists one entry per CDR3 protein. Of roughly 110,000 distinct CDR3 sequences in the sample, about 15% were seen once. This CDR3 contains 13 residues. Germline V gene lookup returns CDR1 SEHNR and CDR2 FQNEAQ (reference sequence). Graves' hyperthyroidism was deemed stable given no ophthalmopathy progression within 18 months. Exclusion followed for patients with uncontrolled infection, other autoimmune disease, pregnancy or lactation. Concerning this clonotype itself: The junction departs from germline at one end; a sequencing error may be responsible.

The chain joins TRBV7-9 to TRBJ2-1; 7 nucleotides align to TRBD2. Sequenced: blood. This clonotype was sampled from a woman between 45 and 65 years old with Graves' hyperthyroidism. The CDR3 spells CASSLKRGVEQFF. The CDR3 DNA reads TGCGCCAGCAGCTTAAAACGGGGGGTTGAGCAGTTCTTC.